This T cell receptor beta chain stems from a study of human T cells and chemical hapten exposure. General study findings and limits: TCRs exceeding 1 in 1000 frequency stayed unchanged with DPC sensitization.

Separate cDNA molecules received unique molecular identifiers, which the library attached to them. Original analysis: Per-sample TCR counts ranged from 23,224 to 690,600, median roughly 87,000. TCRdb fed the 5' RACE reads into MiXCR, producing one record per CDR3 protein. These V and J calls rely on TCRdb rather than the paper's analysis. Of 120,000 to 150,000 distinct CDR3 sequences listed, 4.1% are singletons. Whole blood, unfractionated, served as the material for total RNA extraction. This clonotype appeared many times. The antigen remains unidentified. This TCR was sampled from a female donor in good health.

This CDR3 is CASSTGTGAGTEAFF. CDR3 in DNA: TGTGCCAGCAGCACGGGGACAGGAGCTGGCACTGAAGCTTTCTTT. The gene calls are TRBV5-6 and TRBJ1-1, with 8 positions matching TRBD1. Germline CDR1 reads SGHDT; CDR2 reads YYEEEE. The CDR3 consists of 15 residues. With 4 bases clipped from V and 4 bases from J, the junction kept 9 bases outside the gene matches.